This section outlines one TCR beta chain sequence together with its context. No antigen is known for it. Base quality data are lacking; no much larger clone is found one base away. The sample comes from a study of blood T cell repertoires in COVID-19 (dated by TCRdb to about 2020). About the investigation overall: The collaborator samples originated in the United States, Italy and Spain and spanned the acute and convalescent phases of COVID-19. The material from the prospective study consisted of cDNA or gDNA derived from T cells, B-cell-depleted T cells, or PBMCs. Subjects who had been exposed to COVID-19, were actively infected with it, or had recovered from it provided the deeply sampled blood TCRbeta repertoires that made up the dataset. A freely available public database, intended as a resource for researchers studying the immune response to SARS-CoV-2, is where the repertoires were released. Samples were obtained from the ongoing ImmuneRACE study (first 160 participants) and from 1,254 subjects provided by 6 global collaborators. Sample metadata almost always included a de-identified subject ID, COVID-19 status, age in years and sex. HLA class I and class II types, where available, came from metadata supplied by the sample provider rather than from assay-based typing. The study at large found these results: The amount of clinical and demographic metadata varied by source and participant and was provided uncurated.

Each collaborating institution followed its own protocols to collect whole blood in K2EDTA tubes. For TCRbeta analysis, collaborator samples were shipped as frozen whole blood, as isolated PBMCs, or as DNA extracted from either sample type. The immunoSEQ Assay, a bias-controlled multiplex PCR, was used to amplify TCRbeta CDR3 regions from genomic DNA. Per the original workflow: Within the assay, amplification of reference gene primers was used to estimate how many nucleated cells each sample contained. To quantify the absolute abundance of each unique TCRbeta CDR3 rearrangement, sequence reads were collapsed and filtered. Productive Simpson clonality was computed per sample as the square root of Simpson's diversity index over productive rearrangements. The clones in this table, taken by TCRdb from immuneACCESS, are in-frame only. Not every clone is retained; where verified, under half of the shortfall comes from an unresolved V gene, and the cause of the rest is unknown. V and J calls plus clone size are reproduced from that table; the DNA served to infer D and trimming. The sample yields approximately 82,000 clones; about 85% were counted once. About 11% of the sample lies in the top ten.

Cut back by 5 bases and 6 bases, the V and J ends lie 11 bases apart. The CDR3 measures 12 amino acids from cysteine to phenylalanine. Just CDR3 DNA is preserved here, 36 bases in frame from base 1. Via the germline V gene, CDR1 is SGHDT and CDR2 YYEEEE. This sequence originates from a woman in her sixties or seventies with active or convalescent COVID-19. The chain was built from TRBV5-6 and TRBJ1-2; the D gene is perhaps TRBD1, on 5 matching bases. The sequenced sample consisted of peripheral blood. The CDR3 amino acid sequence is: CASSFRVDGYTF. The nucleotides are TGTGCCAGCAGTTTCAGGGTCGATGGCTACACCTTC.